Below are 18 T cell receptor beta chains sequenced from a single sample in a study of cytomegalovirus exposure and HLA in healthy donors. Researchers ran the PCR with 60 Vbeta and 13 Jbeta primers. Data came from immunoSEQ multiplex PCR; TCRdb stores just in-frame clones and leaves some out. The sample holds approximately 130,000 clones, more than 80% seen once. Sequenced sample: PBMCs. The source is a young woman in good health and CMV-seropositive.

This chain uses TRBV10-1 with TRBJ2-1; D is perhaps TRBD2 (5 bases). From germline, CDR1 is WNHNN and CDR2 SYGVQD (reference sequence). V was trimmed by 2 bases and J by 14 bases, leaving 16 bases between them. CDR3 size: 13 residues. The DNA for the CDR3 is TGCGCCAGCAGTGAGCGGGGTGCGTGGGTAAAGTTCTTC. Protein sequence: CASSERGAWVKFF.

This chain uses TRBV5-6 with TRBJ1-1, with D possibly being TRBD1 (5 bases). CDR3 length equals 16 residues. Deletions cut 4 bases from V and 5 bases from J, with 21 bases between. Per the germline V gene, CDR1 is SGHDT and CDR2 is YYEEEE. The CDR3 sequence is CASSQGPGQLKTEAFF. CDR3 DNA sequence: TGTGCCAGCAGCCAAGGCCCCGGACAACTTAAGACTGAAGCTTTCTTT.

CDR3 DNA: TGTGCCTGGGACCGGAAAGGGAGGGAATCACCCCTCCACTTT. It is translated as CAWDRKGRESPLHF. V gene TRBV30 combines with J gene TRBJ1-6, with D uncertain. Germline V gene data show CDR1 as GTSNPN and CDR2 as SVGIG (reference sequence). The CDR3 extends over 14 amino acids. Between the trimmed V and J ends, which lost 5 bases and 10 bases, there was a span of 18 bases.

This clone was seen only once. V is TRBV7-3 and J is TRBJ2-1; 8 positions agree with TRBD2. CDR1 is SGHTA, CDR2 FQGTGA, per germline. The CDR3 contains 17 residues. J gave up 6 bases and V 1 base, and 11 bases lay outside the gene matches. CDR3 sequence reads: CASSLRLGAGGFNEQFF. Written as DNA, the CDR3 is TGTGCCAGCAGCTTAAGGTTGGGGGCGGGGGGCTTCAATGAGCAGTTCTTC.

The chain uses TRBV11-3 and TRBJ2-7; TRBD2 is a possible D gene (6 bases). V lost 5 bases and J 7 bases, leaving 15 bases between the germline ends. This CDR3 spans 13 amino acids. The germline V gene has CDR1 SGHNT and CDR2 YENEEA. The DNA for the CDR3 is TGTGCCAGCAGCCCCGGGACTGCGAGAGAGCAGTACTTC. It encodes CASSPGTAREQYF.

This rearrangement joins TRBV7-9 to TRBJ2-7; 7 nucleotides line up with TRBD2. There are 15 residues in the CDR3. CDR1 SEHNR and CDR2 FQNEAQ come from the germline V gene (reference sequence). V gave up 3 bases and J gave up 4 bases; unmatched junction bases: 9. The CDR3 DNA reads as TGTGCCAGCAGCTTCTTGACTAGCCGACTTTACGAGCAGTACTTC. Amino acid sequence: CASSFLTSRLYEQYF.

This chain connects TRBV10-3 to TRBJ1-2, with 8 positions matching TRBD1. The CDR3 is made up of 13 amino acids. The J segment lost 5 bases and the V segment lost 6 bases, leaving 5 bases of the junction unmatched. Per the germline V gene, CDR1 is ENHRY and CDR2 is SYGVKD. The CDR3 nucleotides are TGTGCCATCAGCTCCGACAGGGGATATGGCTACACCTTC. Encoded protein: CAISSDRGYGYTF.

Only a few counts were recorded for this clone. The rearrangement joins TRBV6-1 to TRBJ2-1; the match to TRBD2 covers 7 bases. Germline V gives CDR1 MNHNS, CDR2 SASEGT. Trimming took 5 bases from V and 0 from J; bases not matched to a gene: 4. This CDR3 region has 15 residues. In nucleotides, the CDR3 is TGTGCCAGCAGTTTTCGGGGGGACTCCTACAATGAGCAGTTCTTC. Translated, it gives CASSFRGDSYNEQFF.

This rearrangement joins TRBV1 to TRBJ2-7; TRBD2 is taken as the D call from the table, unchecked against the DNA. TRBV1 is a documented pseudogene. The CDR3 is made up of 12 amino acids. CDR3 region: CTSSGRADEQYF. The CDR3 coding sequence is TGCACCTCTAGCGGGAGGGCCGATGAGCAGTACTTC.

The rearrangement uses TRBV20-1 and TRBJ1-1; D not certain. The CDR3 extends over 11 amino acids. The germline V gene has CDR1 DFQATT and CDR2 SNEGSKA (reference sequence). The V gene lost 1 base and the J gene lost 5 bases, with 5 bases spanning the gap. The CDR3 is CSARASTEAFF. CDR3 nucleotides: TGCAGTGCTAGAGCTTCTACTGAAGCTTTCTTT.

The chain joins TRBV19 to TRBJ1-4, with D possibly being TRBD1 (5 bases). This CDR3 spans 14 amino acids. Trimming took 6 bases from V and 10 from J, leaving 18 bases between them. Germline CDR1 is LNHDA and CDR2 is SQIVND (reference sequence). CDR3 in amino acids: CASSTGAARGKLFF. The CDR3 DNA sequence: TGTGCCAGTAGCACTGGGGCAGCCCGAGGAAAACTGTTTTTT.

This clone was seen once. The rearrangement joins TRBV27 to TRBJ2-1; maybe TRBD1 (8 bases). The CDR3 is 15 amino acids. The V end lost 6 bases, the J end lost 5 bases, and 17 bases lay between the germline ends. Germline loops: CDR1 MNHEY, CDR2 SMNVEV (reference sequence). DNA for the CDR3: TGTGCCAGCAGGGAACAGGGGGGGTGGGACAATGAGCAGTTCTTC. Translated, it gives CASREQGGWDNEQFF.

As for this clone: This specimen includes other DNA sequences encoding the same CDR3. V gene TRBV27 combines with J gene TRBJ2-5, with a weak D call TRBD1 (5 bases). This CDR3 has 12 residues. Trimming cost V 3 bases and J 5 bases, with 7 bases left between them. Germline V gene data show CDR1 as MNHEY and CDR2 as SMNVEV (reference sequence). CDR3 sequence: CASSFWGETQYF. The CDR3, as DNA: TGTGCCAGCAGTTTCTGGGGCGAGACCCAGTACTTC.

V usage is TRBV5-1 and J usage is TRBJ1-2; D is ambiguous. Trimming removed 0 bases from V and 6 bases from J, with 15 bases in between. The CDR3 totals 15 residues. CDR1 and CDR2 from the germline V gene are SGHRS and YFSETQ. The CDR3 DNA reads TGCGCCAGCAGCTTGGCCGGGAACCCCGGGGATGGCTACACCTTC. It codes for CASSLAGNPGDGYTF.

As for this clone: A far larger clone is just one base off, so this is likely a read error. The chain uses TRBV9 and TRBJ2-1; a possible D gene is TRBD2 (5 bases). Germline V gene data show CDR1 as SGDLS and CDR2 as YYNGEE. The CDR3 contains 12 residues. V shed 5 bases and J shed 4 bases, with 7 bases lying between them. DNA for the CDR3: TGTGCCAGCAGGGACTCTTACAATGAGCAGTTCTTC. Translated, it gives CASRDSYNEQFF.

The chain is built from TRBV9 and TRBJ2-3, with 8 positions matching TRBD2. Germline V gives CDR1 SGDLS, CDR2 YYNGEE. After removal of 1 base from V and 3 bases from J, the junction contained 4 bases not matched to a gene. This CDR3 is built from 15 residues. CDR3 amino acids: CASSVSLAGTDTQYF. CDR3 DNA sequence: TGTGCCAGCAGCGTAAGCTTAGCGGGGACAGATACGCAGTATTTT.

V gene TRBV5-1 combines with J gene TRBJ2-7, with TRBD1 matching over 11 bases. V was clipped by 6 bases and J by 0 bases; unmatched bases: 2. The CDR3 sequence is 14 residues long. Germline V gene lookup returns CDR1 SGHRS and CDR2 YFSETQ. CDR3 residues: CASTGQGASYEQYF. The CDR3 bases are TGCGCCAGCACTGGACAGGGGGCCTCCTACGAGCAGTACTTC. Using reference TRBV5-1 and TRBJ2-7 for the parts outside the CDR3, the full variable domain is KAGVTQTPRYLIKTRGQQVTLSCSPISGHRSVSWYQQTPGQGLQFLFEYFSETQRNKGNFPGRFSGRQFSNSRSEMNVSTLELGDSALYLCASTGQGASYEQYFGPGTRLTVT.

This chain connects TRBV5-4 to TRBJ2-5, with D tentatively TRBD2 (5 bases). Trimming removed 3 bases from V and 2 bases from J, with 11 bases in between. Germline V gene data show CDR1 as SGHNT and CDR2 as YYREEE (reference sequence). This CDR3 has 14 amino acids. The CDR3 loop reads CASSYAGPQETQYF. DNA for the CDR3: TGTGCCAGCAGCTACGCGGGTCCTCAAGAGACCCAGTACTTC.